This T cell receptor beta chain was profiled in a study of control samples from healthy donors and cancer patients. Here immunoSEQ multiplex PCR was the method, and the copy in TCRdb shows in-frame clones only, minus some. The sample carries approximately 84,000 clones, roughly 89% recorded once. The TCR comes from a man aged 25-40 years in good health. The sample was blood.

The CDR3 DNA is TGTGCCAGCAGCCAAGTCCAGGGGCAAGAGACCCAGTACTTC. Translation: CASSQVQGQETQYF. The chain combines TRBV14 with TRBJ2-5, with D perhaps TRBD1 (6 bases). The CDR3 runs to 14 residues. V was shortened by 1 base and J by 2 bases, with 8 bases between the two germline ends. Germline CDR1 is SGHDN and CDR2 is FVKESK.